Presented here are 15 T cell receptor beta chains from one specimen sequenced in a study of blood T cell repertoires in COVID-19. The assay was immunoSEQ multiplex PCR, and TCRdb's table has in-frame clones only and misses some. The sample lists 200,000 or so clones, roughly three quarters occurring once. Sequenced sample: peripheral blood. The receptor set was obtained from a man between 60 and 75 years old with active or convalescent COVID-19.

This chain's CDR3 is CASSLEVAPIRFF. For the CDR3, the DNA is TGTGCCAGCAGCTTAGAGGTAGCCCCAATTCGGTTCTTC. The rearrangement joins TRBV7-9 to TRBJ2-1; D remains ambiguous. The CDR3 has 13 amino acids. Germline-derived CDR1 and CDR2 are SEHNR and FQNEAQ (reference sequence). Trimming left V 1 base short and J 15 bases short, with 16 bases between. The full variable domain, with the rest looked up from reference TRBV7-9 and TRBJ2-1, is DTGVSQNPRHKITKRGQNVTFRCDPISEHNRLYWYRQTLGQGPEFLTYFQNEAQLEKSRLLSDRFSAERPKGSFSTLEIQRTEQGDSAMYLCASSLEVAPIRFFGPGTRLTVL.

The chain couples TRBV28 to TRBJ2-3; 9 nucleotides agree with TRBD2. The germline V gene has CDR1 MDHEN and CDR2 SYDVKM. This CDR3 has 16 residues. Trimming removed 3 bases from V and 3 bases from J; junction bases left unmatched: 7. The DNA of the CDR3 is TGTGCCAGCAGTTTCTGGGCTAGCGGGAAGACAGATACGCAGTATTTT. Translating it yields CASSFWASGKTDTQYF.

The V call is TRBV28, the J call TRBJ2-3; 10 bases are a match to TRBD2. The CDR3 is 17 amino acids. Trimming took 5 bases from V and 3 from J; bases not matched to a gene: 11. Germline V lookup: CDR1 MDHEN, CDR2 SYDVKM. The CDR3 protein is CASSPEREGADTDTQYF. CDR3 sequence (DNA): TGTGCCAGCAGTCCCGAGCGGGAGGGCGCCGATACAGATACGCAGTATTTT.

A few counts support this clone. The chain couples TRBV6-2 or TRBV6-3 to TRBJ2-5, with TRBD1 matching 7 bases. The length of the CDR3 is 14 residues. Trimming removed 5 bases from V and 4 bases from J; junction bases left unmatched: 7. CDR1 MNHEY and CDR2 SVGEGT come from the germline V gene. CDR3 in DNA: TGTGCCAGCAGTGGACAGGAAGGGAGAGAGACCCAGTACTTC. Protein product: CASSGQEGRETQYF.

This chain uses TRBV21-1 with TRBJ2-7; no check of the table's D call, TRBD2, against the DNA was made. TRBV21-1 is a known pseudogene. CDR3 size: 14 residues. In DNA form, the CDR3 reads TGTGCCAGCCCCGGGTCCGGCTTCATCTACGAGCAGTACTTC. As protein: CASPGSGFIYEQYF.

This chain connects TRBV7-2 to TRBJ2-5, with 10 bases lining up with TRBD2. The germline V gene encodes CDR1 SGHTA and CDR2 FQGNSA. V dropped 5 bases and J dropped 1; count of bases not matched to a gene: 7. The CDR3 has 16 amino acids. The CDR3 spells CASSPSLAGAQETQYF. The CDR3 nucleotides are TGTGCCAGCAGCCCCTCCCTAGCGGGAGCCCAAGAGACCCAGTACTTC.

The chain recombines TRBV5-5 with TRBJ2-5; 7 bases are shared with TRBD2. CDR1 and CDR2 from the germline V gene are SGHKS and YYEKEE (reference sequence). The CDR3 loop spans 14 amino acids. Germline trimming cut 4 bases from V and 2 bases from J; bases unmatched to any gene: 5. This chain's CDR3 is CASSPGGSQETQYF. Here the CDR3 DNA reads TGTGCCAGCAGCCCGGGAGGTTCTCAAGAGACCCAGTACTTC. Supplemented by reference TRBV5-5 and TRBJ2-5, the full variable domain reads DAGVTQSPTHLIKTRGQQVTLRCSPISGHKSVSWYQQVLGQGPQFIFQYYEKEERGRGNFPDRFSARQFPNYSSELNVNALLLGDSALYLCASSPGGSQETQYFGPGTRLLVL.

This clone is a singleton in its sample. This chain connects TRBV7-3 to TRBJ2-2, with 8 bases that match TRBD1. Germline lookup yields CDR1 SGHTA and CDR2 FQGTGA. Losses at the gene ends were 3 bases for V and 1 base for J; bases not matched to a gene: 7. The CDR3 covers 17 residues. CDR3: CASSFSPGTGNTGELFF. CDR3 DNA: TGTGCCAGCAGCTTTAGTCCCGGGACAGGGAACACCGGGGAGCTGTTTTTT. The variable domain in full, with the rest retrieved from reference TRBV7-3 and TRBJ2-2, is GAGVSQTPSNKVTEKGKYVELRCDPISGHTALYWYRQSLGQGPEFLIYFQGTGAADDSGLPNDRFFAVRPEGSVSTLKIQRTERGDSAVYLCASSFSPGTGNTGELFFGEGSRLTVL.

The rearrangement uses TRBV6-5 and TRBJ2-5; 7 nucleotides agree with TRBD2. The germline gives CDR1 MNHEY, CDR2 SVGAGI. This CDR3 is built from 15 residues. V trimming: 0 bases; J trimming: 5 bases; junction bases outside the gene matches: 6. The CDR3 nucleotides read TGTGCCAGCAGTTACTCGCGCGGGAGTAAGGAGACCCAGTACTTC. Amino acid sequence: CASSYSRGSKETQYF.

This clone was seen ten or more times. J is TRBJ2-1 and V is TRBV12-3 or TRBV12-4; D might be TRBD2 (5 bases). The V gene lost 10 bases and the J gene lost 1 base, with 8 bases spanning the gap. The CDR3 runs to 12 residues. CDR3 nucleotides: TGTGCCACGCGAGGGTCCTACAATGAGCAGTTCTTC. Its protein is CATRGSYNEQFF.

For this clone: One end of the junction varies from germline; a read error may be responsible. The chain uses TRBV13 and TRBJ2-7; no definite D call. The V gene's germline CDR1 is PRHDT and CDR2 FYEKMQ (reference sequence). The CDR3 consists of 14 residues. Written as DNA, the CDR3 is TGTGCCAGCAGCCTAGGGCGGAGAAGCTACGAGCAGTACTTC. It yields the protein CASSLGRRSYEQYF.

This sequence joins TRBV5-1 and TRBJ2-7, with 11 bases identical to TRBD2. The CDR3 is 15 residues long. The germline gives CDR1 SGHRS, CDR2 YFSETQ. Unmatched junction bases numbered 6, after V lost 0 bases and J lost 7 bases. The CDR3 region has the DNA TGCGCCAGCAGCTTGGGACTAGCGGGAATCGGGGAGCAGTACTTC. Translating it yields CASSLGLAGIGEQYF.

This chain uses TRBV5-1 with TRBJ2-1; 7 positions match TRBD2. Germline CDR1 SGHRS, CDR2 YFSETQ. The CDR3 contains 14 residues. J lost 3 bases, V lost 7 bases, and 7 bases had no gene match. Written as DNA, the CDR3 is TGCGCCAGCTCTGGGGGGGGACTCTACAATGAGCAGTTCTTC. This sequence encodes CASSGGGLYNEQFF. Together with reference TRBV5-1 and TRBJ2-1, the CDR3 gives the full variable domain: KAGVTQTPRYLIKTRGQQVTLSCSPISGHRSVSWYQQTPGQGLQFLFEYFSETQRNKGNFPGRFSGRQFSNSRSEMNVSTLELGDSALYLCASSGGGLYNEQFFGPGTRLTVL.

For this clone: Other DNA sequences in the sample encode the same CDR3. J is TRBJ2-7 and V is TRBV7-2; 11 bases line up with TRBD2. CDR3 length: 15 amino acids. Trimming removed 2 bases from V and 7 bases from J; junction bases left unmatched: 7. Per the germline V gene, CDR1 is SGHTA and CDR2 is FQGNSA. The CDR3 loop is CASSLPGLAVREQYF. CDR3 DNA sequence: TGTGCCAGCAGCTTACCGGGACTAGCGGTGCGTGAGCAGTACTTC. The full variable domain, rest sourced from reference TRBV7-2 and TRBJ2-7, is GAGVSQSPSNKVTEKGKDVELRCDPISGHTALYWYRQSLGQGLEFLIYFQGNSAPDKSGLPSDRFSAERTGGSVSTLTIQRTQQEDSAVYLCASSLPGLAVREQYFGPGTRLTVT.

V and J are TRBV4-2 and TRBJ2-3; D remains unclear. V was clipped by 0 bases and J by 6 bases, with 7 bases between them. The CDR3 has 13 amino acids. From germline, CDR1 is LGHNA and CDR2 YNFKEQ. The CDR3 reads CASSQEVRDTQYF. CDR3 DNA: TGTGCCAGCAGCCAAGAAGTGAGGGATACGCAGTATTTT.